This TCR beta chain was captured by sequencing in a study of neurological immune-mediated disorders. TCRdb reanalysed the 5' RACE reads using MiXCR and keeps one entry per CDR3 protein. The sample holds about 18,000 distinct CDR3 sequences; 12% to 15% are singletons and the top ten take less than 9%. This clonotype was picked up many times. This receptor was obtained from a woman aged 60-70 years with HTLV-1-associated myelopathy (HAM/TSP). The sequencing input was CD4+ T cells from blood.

The CDR3 spells CASSQGRGFYEQYF. DNA for the CDR3: TGTGCCAGCAGCCAAGGGCGGGGGTTTTACGAGCAGTACTTC. The rearrangement joins TRBV3-1 to TRBJ2-7; 7 bases fit TRBD2. This CDR3 spans 14 amino acids. V was pared by 1 base and J by 4 bases, with 4 bases of the junction left unmatched. Germline values: CDR1 LGHDT, CDR2 YNNKEL (reference sequence).